This T cell receptor beta chain derives from a study of tumor and adjacent non-tumor tissue in lung cancer. Study-level background: There were 12 adenocarcinoma, a couple of squamous cell carcinoma and 1 small cell lung cancer cases.

About this clonotype: Its antigen remains unknown. At one end, the junction sequence differs from germline, possibly due to a read error.

Three rounds of nested PCR, following a modified ARM-PCR protocol, produced the TCRbeta library. A single record per CDR3 protein comes from TCRdb applying MiXCR to the multiplex PCR reads. The table records more than 85,000 distinct CDR3 sequences, 60% to 80% of them present only once. RNA was extracted from bulk tissue without any cell sorting. General study findings and limits: Tumor TCR diversity, when higher, was linked to shorter survival. Normal lung showed higher cumulative top 100 clone frequency than tumor. TCR diversity was significantly greater in tumor than normal lung tissue.

The CDR3 totals 16 residues. Germline CDR1 is SEHNR and CDR2 is FQNEAQ (reference sequence). The chain couples TRBV7-9 to TRBJ2-3; 11 bases are shared with TRBD2. The clonotype was recovered from an older woman with non-small cell lung cancer. The sample was lung tumor tissue. Written as DNA, the CDR3 is TGTGCCAGCATCTTAGGTAGCGGGGGGGCATCAGATACGCAGTATTTT. Protein sequence: CASILGSGGASDTQYF. The whole variable domain, remainder taken from reference TRBV7-9 and TRBJ2-3, is DTGVSQNPRHKITKRGQNVTFRCDPISEHNRLYWYRQTLGQGPEFLTYFQNEAQLEKSRLLSDRFSAERPKGSFSTLEIQRTEQGDSAMYLCASILGSGGASDTQYFGPGTRLTVL.